This T cell receptor beta chain was captured in a study of shared clonotypes between healthy human individuals. Overall study findings and caveats: The expectation was that sequencing depth would affect clonotype sharing among donors.

Positively selected for CCR7, the CD45RO-negative cells used as naive CD8 cells excluded terminally differentiated effector memory CD45RA+ cells. Clones were sequenced by immunoSEQ multiplex PCR, and TCRdb holds only the in-frame ones, with some missing. The repertoire holds fewer than 1 million clones, about 96% seen once, with under 0.25% in the top ten. Points on this clone: Antigen specificity is unknown.

Germline CDR1 reads SGDLS; CDR2 reads YYNGEE. The CDR3 sequence is 15 residues long. V dropped 0 bases and J dropped 4; count of bases not matched to a gene: 5. This receptor was obtained from a man aged 30-40 years in good health. What was sequenced was naive CD8+ T cells sorted from blood. The rearrangement uses TRBV9 and TRBJ2-3, with 7 bases matching TRBD1. The chain's CDR3 is CASSVAFQGADTQYF. In nucleotides, the CDR3 is TGTGCCAGCAGCGTAGCTTTCCAGGGGGCAGATACGCAGTATTTT.